A single sample is the source of the 2 T cell receptor beta chains below, sequenced in a study of beta chain features in type 1 diabetes. Reverse transcribing all isolated RNA meant expressed TCRB transcripts were sequenced. Sequencing used immunoSEQ multiplex PCR; TCRdb keeps in-frame clones, though not all of them. Of around 310,000 clones in the sample, about 11% were seen once. Source material: naive CD4+ T cells from blood. Receptors were obtained from a woman in her twenties or thirties in good health.

The rearrangement links TRBV18 to TRBJ2-1; TRBD2 matches 8 bases. The J segment lost 9 bases and the V segment lost 3 bases, leaving 13 bases of the junction unmatched. Germline V gene data show CDR1 as KGHSH and CDR2 as LQKENI. The CDR3 length is 16 residues. CDR3 in DNA: TGTGCCAGCTCACCGGAGGTCGCTAGCGGGTTATCTGAGCAGTTCTTC. It is translated as CASSPEVASGLSEQFF.

The sample holds a few counts of this clone. The chain combines TRBV29-1 with TRBJ2-3; TRBD2 might be the D (5 bases). Germline loops: CDR1 SQVTM, CDR2 ANQGSEA. V was cut by 8 bases and J by 6 bases, with 12 bases left in between. The CDR3 is made up of 11 amino acids. The DNA for the CDR3 is TGCAGCCCCCGAGCGGCGGATACGCAGTATTTT. This encodes CSPRAADTQYF.